The present T cell receptor (beta chain) was sequenced within a study of T-cell memory formation after mild COVID-19. This clonotype was picked up a small number of times. Its target is unknown. Germline-derived CDR1 and CDR2 are MGHRA and YSYEKL. V dropped 0 bases and J dropped 5; count of bases not matched to a gene: 10. The CDR3 is 18 amino acids. TCRdb itself ran the 5' RACE reads through MiXCR, one entry per CDR3 protein. The sample comprises about 410,000 distinct CDR3 sequences, around a quarter of which are singletons, and 13% rests with the top ten. Broader study findings: Clones contracting day 15 to 85 were balanced CD4/CD8; later expanders leaned CD4+.

This sequence originates from an adult woman who had mild COVID-19 (a few samples of this study predate the infection). Cell type and time point are not known. V usage is TRBV4-1 and J usage is TRBJ2-1, with 10 bases lining up with TRBD2. Specimen: PBMCs or a T cell subset sorted from them (not recorded which). CDR3 residues: CASSQDSLAGAPHNEQFF. CDR3 nucleotide sequence: TGCGCCAGCAGCCAAGATTCTCTAGCGGGAGCTCCTCACAATGAGCAGTTCTTC.